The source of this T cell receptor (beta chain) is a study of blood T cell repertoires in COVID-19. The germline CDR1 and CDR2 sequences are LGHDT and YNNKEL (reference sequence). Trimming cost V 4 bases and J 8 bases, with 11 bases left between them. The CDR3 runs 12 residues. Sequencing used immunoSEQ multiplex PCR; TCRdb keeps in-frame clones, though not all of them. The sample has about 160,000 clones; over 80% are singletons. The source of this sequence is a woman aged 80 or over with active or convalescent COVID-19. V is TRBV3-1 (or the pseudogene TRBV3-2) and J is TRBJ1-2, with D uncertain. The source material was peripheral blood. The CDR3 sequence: CASSPHGKGYTF. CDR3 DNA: TGTGCCAGCAGCCCGCACGGGAAGGGCTACACCTTC.